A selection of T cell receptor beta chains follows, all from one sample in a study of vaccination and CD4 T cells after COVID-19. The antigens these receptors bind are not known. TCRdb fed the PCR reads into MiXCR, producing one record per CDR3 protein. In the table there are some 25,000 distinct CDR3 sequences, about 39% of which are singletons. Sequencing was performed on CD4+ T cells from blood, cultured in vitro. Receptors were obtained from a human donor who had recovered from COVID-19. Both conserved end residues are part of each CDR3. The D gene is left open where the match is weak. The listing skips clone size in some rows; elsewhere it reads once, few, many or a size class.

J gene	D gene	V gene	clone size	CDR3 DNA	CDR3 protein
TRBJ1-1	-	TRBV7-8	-	TGTGCCAGCAGCTTACAACCAACAGAGGACACTGAAGCTTTCTTT	CASSLQPTEDTEAFF
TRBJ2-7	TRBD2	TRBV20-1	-	TGCAGTGCTAGGCGGGAGCCCTACGAGCAGTACTTC	CSARREPYEQYF
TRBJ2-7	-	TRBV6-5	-	TGTGCCAGCAGTTCCCCTAAACAGGGAACCTACGAGCAGTACTTC	CASSSPKQGTYEQYF
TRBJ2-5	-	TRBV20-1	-	TGCAGTGCTAGCTACGGTTTCGTGGGGACAACCGCCGGAGGGGAGACCCAGTACTTC	CSASYGFVGTTAGGETQYF
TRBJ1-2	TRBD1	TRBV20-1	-	TGCAGTGCTACGACAGGGGCTTCCTATGGCTACACCTTC	CSATTGASYGYTF
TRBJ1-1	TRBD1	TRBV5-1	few	TGCGCCAGCAGCACTGGGACAGGGGGCGCGGGAACTGAAGCTTTCTTT	CASSTGTGGAGTEAFF
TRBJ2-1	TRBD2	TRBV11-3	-	TGTGCCAGCACCATGAGCCTAGCGGGGACGCAGTTCTTC	CASTMSLAGTQFF
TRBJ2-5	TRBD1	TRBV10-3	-	TGTGCCATCCGACCGTCAGGACAGGGGCCACCGTGGCAGACCCAGTACTTC	CAIRPSGQGPPWQTQYF
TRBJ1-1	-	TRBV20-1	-	TGCAGTGCCAGAAATCAGGGTGCCACTGAAGCTTTCTTT	CSARNQGATEAFF
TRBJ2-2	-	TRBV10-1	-	TGCGCCAGCAGTGAGCAGGGGCCGGCCGGACCCGGGGAGCTGTTTTTT	CASSEQGPAGPGELFF
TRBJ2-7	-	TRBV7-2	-	TGTGCCAGCAGCTTAGTGGCGGGACAGTCCTCCTACGAGCAGTACTTC	CASSLVAGQSSYEQYF
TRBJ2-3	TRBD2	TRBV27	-	TGTGCCAGCAGTTTAATCGAAGCGGGAGGGCCAAATACGCAGTATTTT	CASSLIEAGGPNTQYF
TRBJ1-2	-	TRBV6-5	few	TGTGCCAGCAGTTACGGGCTGTACTATGGCTACACCTTC	CASSYGLYYGYTF
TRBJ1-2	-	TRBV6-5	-	TGTGCCAGCAGTTACTCGGGGACTGGCTACACCTTC	CASSYSGTGYTF
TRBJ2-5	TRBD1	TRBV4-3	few	TGCGCCAGCAGCCAAGTCGGTCCCGGACAGGGCGGGGAGACCCAGTACTTC	CASSQVGPGQGGETQYF
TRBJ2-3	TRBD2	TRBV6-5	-	TGTGCCAGCAGTTACCGAGCGGGGATTAGCACAGATACGCAGTATTTT	CASSYRAGISTDTQYF
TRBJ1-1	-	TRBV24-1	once	TGTGCCACCAGTGACCCATCAGGGCGGTTGGGAGCTTTCTTT	CATSDPSGRLGAFF
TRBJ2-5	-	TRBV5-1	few	TGCGCCAGCAGTCCACTAGCAGGGTATGAGACCCAGTACTTC	CASSPLAGYETQYF
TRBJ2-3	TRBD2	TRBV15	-	TGTGCCACCAGCAACCGACTAGCGGACACAGATACGCAGTATTTT	CATSNRLADTDTQYF
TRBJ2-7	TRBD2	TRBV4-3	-	TGCGCCAGCAGCCAAGAGGCACTAGCGGGTTCCGAGCAGTACTTC	CASSQEALAGSEQYF
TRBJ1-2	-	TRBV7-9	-	TGTGCCAGCAGCTTAGACGGACAAGCGTCTAACTATGGCTACACCTTC	CASSLDGQASNYGYTF
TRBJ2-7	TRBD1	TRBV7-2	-	TGTGCCAGCAGCCCCGACAGGGGGCTAAACGAGCAGTACTTC	CASSPDRGLNEQYF
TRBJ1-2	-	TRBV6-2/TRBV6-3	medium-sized	TGTGCCAGCAGAGCGCAGCACTATGGCTACACCTTC	CASRAQHYGYTF
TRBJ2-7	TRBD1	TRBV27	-	TGTGCCAGCAGTCCCTCGGGCAGGGGGCGTCTCGAGCAGTACTTC	CASSPSGRGRLEQYF
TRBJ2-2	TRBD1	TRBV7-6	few	TGTGCCAGCAGTTTCACCAGGGGACAGGTGAACACCGGGGAGCTGTTTTTT	CASSFTRGQVNTGELFF
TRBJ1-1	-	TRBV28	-	TGTGCCAGCAGTCTACGGATGACCGGGTTCTTCAAAGCTTTCTTT	CASSLRMTGFFKAFF
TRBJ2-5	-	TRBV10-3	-	TGTGCCATCAGTGAGCGACAGTTCCAAGAGACCCAGTACTTC	CAISERQFQETQYF
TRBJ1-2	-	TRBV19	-	TGTGCCAGTAGTCTCGGCGTCGGGACTACTTACTATGGCTACACCTTC	CASSLGVGTTYYGYTF
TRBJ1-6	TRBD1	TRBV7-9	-	TGTGCCAGCAGCTTAAACCCGGGACAGGGGGACGCTTCACCCCTCCACTTT	CASSLNPGQGDASPLHF
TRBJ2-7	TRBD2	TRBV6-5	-	TGTGCCAGCAGTTACTTCGCGGGAGGTGGGGGGGAAGAGCAGTACTTC	CASSYFAGGGGEEQYF
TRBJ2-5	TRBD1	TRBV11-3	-	TGTGCCAGCAGCTATCCGGGACAGGCACCAGAGACCCAGTACTTC	CASSYPGQAPETQYF
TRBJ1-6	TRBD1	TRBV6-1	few	TGTGCCAGCAGCCCCGACAGGGCTTATAATTCACCCCTCCACTTT	CASSPDRAYNSPLHF
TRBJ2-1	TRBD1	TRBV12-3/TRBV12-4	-	TGTGCCAGCAGTTCAGCAGGGGGTTGGTGTTTCTTC	CASSSAGGWCFF
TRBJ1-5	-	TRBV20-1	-	TGCAGTGCTAGGAACATACATAGCAATCAGCCCCAGCATTTT	CSARNIHSNQPQHF
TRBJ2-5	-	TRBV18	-	TGTGCCAGCTCACCATCGCAGGTACAAGAGACCCAGTACTTC	CASSPSQVQETQYF
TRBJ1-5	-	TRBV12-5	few	TGTGCTAGTGGTAGCCAGGACAGTAGCAATCAGCCCCAGCATTTT	CASGSQDSSNQPQHF
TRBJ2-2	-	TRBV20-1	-	TGCAGTGCTAGAGATGTCCGGGTAGCGAGGGCCGGGGAGCTGTTTTTT	CSARDVRVARAGELFF
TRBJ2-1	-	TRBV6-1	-	TGTGCCAGCAGTGAGCCCTTACGGCGGGCCCTTTCAATCTATGAGCAGTTCTTC	CASSEPLRRALSIYEQFF
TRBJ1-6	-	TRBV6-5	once	TGTGCCAGCAGTTACTTCGCGGTGGGGGGAAATTCACCCCTCCACTTT	CASSYFAVGGNSPLHF
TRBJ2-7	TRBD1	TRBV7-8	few	TGTGCCAGCAGCTTAGTACAGGGGGACGTCTACGAGCAGTACTTC	CASSLVQGDVYEQYF
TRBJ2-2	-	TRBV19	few	TGTGCCAGTAGTATAGGGGGGCAGGGCACCGGGGAGCTGTTTTTT	CASSIGGQGTGELFF
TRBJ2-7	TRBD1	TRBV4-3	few	TGCGCCAGCAGGGAGGACAGGGAGAGCTCCTACGAGCAGTACTTC	CASREDRESSYEQYF
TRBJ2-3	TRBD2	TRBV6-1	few	TGTGCCAGCAGCCAATGGGCGGGGGGGCTTGCAGATACGCAGTATTTT	CASSQWAGGLADTQYF
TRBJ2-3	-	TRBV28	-	TGTGCCAGCGGTTCTCTCTTCGATACGCAGTATTTT	CASGSLFDTQYF
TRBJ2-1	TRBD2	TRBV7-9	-	TGCGCCAGCAGCTTGGAGGGTAGCGGGGGGGACAATGAGCAGTTCTTC	CASSLEGSGGDNEQFF
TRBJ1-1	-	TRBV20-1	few	TGCAGTGCTACCCCACCGCCGGCAGGGACGACTGAAGCTTTCTTT	CSATPPPAGTTEAFF
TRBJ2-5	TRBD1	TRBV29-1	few	TGCAGCGGAGGGGGACAGGTTCAAGAGACCCAGTACTTC	CSGGGQVQETQYF
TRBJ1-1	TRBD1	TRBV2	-	TGTGCCAGCAATTCCGGGACAGGGAGTGGTCGGGGAGCTTTCTTT	CASNSGTGSGRGAFF
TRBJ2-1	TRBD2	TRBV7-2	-	TGTGCCAGCAGCTTCCGGACTAGCGGAGGGAGCAATGAGCAGTTCTTC	CASSFRTSGGSNEQFF
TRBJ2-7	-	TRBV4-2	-	TGTGCCAGCAGCCAAGGCGTCGACGTAGGCTACGAGCAGTACTTC	CASSQGVDVGYEQYF
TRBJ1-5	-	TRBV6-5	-	TGTGCCAGCAGTTACGAACCTCGCAATCAGCCCCAGCATTTT	CASSYEPRNQPQHF
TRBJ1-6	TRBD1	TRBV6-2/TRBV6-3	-	TGTGCCAGCAGACAGGGGGCACCCCTCCACTTT	CASRQGAPLHF
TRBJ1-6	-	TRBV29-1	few	TGCAGCGTTAGGCAGGGCGCCTATAATTCACCCCTCCACTTT	CSVRQGAYNSPLHF
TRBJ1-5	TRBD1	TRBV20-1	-	TGCAGTGCAAAGGGACCAGGGGGCCTATATCAGCCCCAGCATTTT	CSAKGPGGLYQPQHF
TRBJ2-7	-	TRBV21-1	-	TGTGCCAGCAGCACCCCGACTAGCGGGTGCCCCTACGAGCAGTACTTC	CASSTPTSGCPYEQYF
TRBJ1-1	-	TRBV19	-	TGTGCCAGTACCCATCGGGGACACTCTAAAGGCGGGGACACTGAAGCTTTCTTT	CASTHRGHSKGGDTEAFF
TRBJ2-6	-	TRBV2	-	TGTGCCAGCAGTGAAGCGGTGGGGGCCAACGTCCTGACTTTC	CASSEAVGANVLTF